A selection of T cell receptor beta chains follows, all from one sample in a study of vaccination and CD4 T cells after COVID-19. TCRdb reanalysed the PCR reads using MiXCR and keeps one entry per CDR3 protein. The repertoire holds some 9,000 distinct CDR3 sequences, with 30% to 45% as singletons. For these TCRs, the target antigens are not known. The specimen sequenced was CD4+ T cells from blood, cultured in vitro. These receptors all stem from a human donor who had recovered from COVID-19. Both conserved end residues are part of each CDR3. Each record gives: clone size, V gene, D gene, J gene, CDR3 protein, CDR3 DNA. D genes are given only for firm matches. A clone size is listed for some rows: how often the clone was seen (once, few, many), or a class if it is expanded.

abundance: few
v_gene: TRBV7-9
d_gene: .
j_gene: TRBJ1-3
CDR3aa: CASSLGRVTAGNTIYF
CDR3nt: TGTGCCAGCAGCTTAGGACGGGTTACAGCGGGAAACACCATATATTTT

abundance: few
v_gene: TRBV5-6
d_gene: .
j_gene: TRBJ1-6
CDR3aa: CASSLKWEAYNSPLHF
CDR3nt: TGTGCCAGCAGCCTAAAATGGGAAGCCTATAATTCACCCCTCCACTTT

abundance: .
v_gene: TRBV6-5
d_gene: TRBD1
j_gene: TRBJ1-2
CDR3aa: CASSYSGQGPSRYTF
CDR3nt: TGTGCCAGCAGTTACTCTGGACAGGGGCCCTCACGCTACACCTTC

abundance: .
v_gene: TRBV6-1
d_gene: .
j_gene: TRBJ1-1
CDR3aa: CASSGQSLNTEAFF
CDR3nt: TGTGCCAGCAGTGGACAGAGTTTGAACACTGAAGCTTTCTTT

abundance: few
v_gene: TRBV20-1
d_gene: .
j_gene: TRBJ2-7
CDR3aa: CSARVVAGGSYEQYF
CDR3nt: TGCAGTGCTAGGGTCGTCGCGGGTGGCTCCTACGAGCAGTACTTC

abundance: few
v_gene: TRBV4-1
d_gene: .
j_gene: TRBJ1-2
CDR3aa: CASSQQGSVGNYGYTF
CDR3nt: TGCGCCAGCAGCCAACAAGGGTCAGTCGGGAACTATGGCTACACCTTC

abundance: few
v_gene: TRBV25-1
d_gene: .
j_gene: TRBJ1-6
CDR3aa: CASSETDGPSPLHF
CDR3nt: TGTGCCAGCAGTGAGACTGACGGTCCTTCACCCCTCCACTTT

abundance: .
v_gene: TRBV10-3
d_gene: .
j_gene: TRBJ2-5
CDR3aa: CAIRDSGMQETQYF
CDR3nt: TGTGCCATCAGGGACTCAGGGATGCAAGAGACCCAGTACTTC

abundance: .
v_gene: TRBV6-4
d_gene: .
j_gene: TRBJ1-2
CDR3aa: CASSPTALQGGGYTF
CDR3nt: TGTGCCAGCAGTCCCACCGCGTTGCAGGGAGGCGGCTACACCTTC

abundance: .
v_gene: TRBV6-5
d_gene: TRBD1
j_gene: TRBJ1-5
CDR3aa: CASRYRGGQPQHF
CDR3nt: TGTGCCAGCAGGTACAGGGGCGGTCAGCCCCAGCATTTT

abundance: few
v_gene: TRBV4-3
d_gene: .
j_gene: TRBJ1-1
CDR3aa: CASSQDEGFNTEAFF
CDR3nt: TGCGCCAGCAGCCAAGATGAGGGCTTTAACACTGAAGCTTTCTTT